What follows describes a single T cell receptor beta chain. Per the germline V gene, CDR1 is MNHEY and CDR2 is SVGAGI. The CDR3 runs to 16 residues. Trimming at V came to 4 bases and at J to 3 bases, leaving 7 bases not matched to a gene. The authors' processing: Reference gene primers were amplified, and this amplification served to estimate nucleated cell counts. Produced via immunoSEQ multiplex PCR; TCRdb's table is partial and in-frame only. V and J calls plus clone size are reproduced from that table; the DNA served to infer D and trimming. The sample yields a few hundred thousand clones, 70% to 85% seen once. These data come from a study of blood T cell repertoires in COVID-19. Study summary: Sites across the United States, Italy and Spain contributed samples from acute and convalescent COVID-19. PBMCs, B-cell-depleted T cells, or T cells were the source of the cDNA or gDNA that made up the material.

The sample was peripheral blood. The chain has TRBV6-5 and TRBJ2-1; 9 positions agree with TRBD2. The TCR originated in a man older than 75 with acute or convalescent COVID-19. The CDR3 reads CASSSTGTSLYNEQFF. CDR3 in DNA: TGTGCCAGCAGTTCCACCGGGACTAGCCTCTACAATGAGCAGTTCTTC.